A selection of T cell receptor beta chains follows, all from one sample in a study of T cell clonotyping in hematopoietic cell transplantation. Assay used: immunoSEQ multiplex PCR; TCRdb lists only in-frame clones, some missing. Among 9,500 to 13,000 clones, approximately 77% were seen once, and the ten largest hold about 8.5%. The sequenced sample was PBMCs, obtained 30 days after allogeneic stem cell transplant. Receptors were obtained from a female patient in her forties who had an allogeneic stem cell transplant from a related donor, so T cells may come from the graft donor. Some clones in this sample may be carry-over from other donors' samples. CDR3s include the opening cysteine and the closing phenylalanine or tryptophan. Fields, in order: J gene, clone size, D gene, V gene, CDR3 protein, CDR3 DNA. The D gene is left open where the match is weak. Clone size is stated in some rows and not others, as once, few, many or a class when expanded.

>TRBJ1-1|NA|NA|TRBV7-2
CASSLQGRGNTEAFF
TGTGCCAGCAGCTTACAGGGTAGGGGGAACACTGAAGCTTTCTTT
>TRBJ1-1|NA|NA|TRBV11-2
CASSQQRAGQAFF
TGTGCCAGCAGCCAACAAAGGGCTGGCCAAGCTTTCTTT
>TRBJ2-7|NA|NA|TRBV4-3
CASSQDKAEGDEQYF
TGCGCCAGCAGCCAAGATAAGGCAGAAGGAGACGAGCAGTACTTC
>TRBJ2-7|once|NA|TRBV7-8
CASSFMEREQYF
TGTGCCAGCAGCTTCATGGAACGGGAGCAGTACTTC
>TRBJ2-5|NA|NA|TRBV19
CASSPRPFQETQYF
TGTGCCAGTAGTCCGAGACCGTTCCAAGAGACCCAGTACTTC
>TRBJ1-1|NA|TRBD1|TRBV6-5
CASSWTGSGTEAFF
TGTGCCAGCAGCTGGACAGGGTCGGGCACTGAAGCTTTCTTT
>TRBJ1-5|NA|NA|TRBV7-6
CASSLPNQPQHF
TGTGCCAGCAGCCTACCAAATCAGCCCCAGCATTTT
>TRBJ1-2|once|NA|TRBV27
CASSLVPDLNYGYTF
TGTGCCAGCAGTTTAGTCCCTGACCTTAACTATGGCTACACCTTC
>TRBJ1-2|NA|NA|TRBV15
CATSRDRTRTGYTF
TGTGCCACCAGCAGGGATAGGACACGCACGGGCTACACCTTC
>TRBJ2-1|NA|NA|TRBV6-1
CASVQGFYNEQFF
TGTGCCAGCGTCCAGGGCTTCTACAATGAGCAGTTCTTC
>TRBJ2-7|medium-sized|NA|TRBV5-1
CASRSLSSYEQYF
TGCGCCAGCAGGAGCCTGAGCTCCTACGAGCAGTACTTC
>TRBJ2-3|NA|TRBD2|TRBV4-2
CASSQDTPSGFSDTQYF
TGTGCCAGCAGCCAAGATACCCCTAGCGGCTTCTCAGATACGCAGTATTTT
>TRBJ2-7|NA|TRBD1|TRBV27
CASSSSRGRLYEQYF
TGTGCCAGCAGTTCATCTAGGGGGCGCCTCTACGAGCAGTACTTC
>TRBJ2-1|NA|NA|TRBV5-1
CASSLAGSSYNEQFF
TGCGCCAGCAGCTTGGCCGGGAGTTCCTACAATGAGCAGTTCTTC
>TRBJ1-2|NA|NA|TRBV19
CATRGANYGYTF
TGTGCCACCAGGGGAGCTAACTATGGCTACACCTTC
>TRBJ1-4|NA|NA|TRBV29-1
CSVVGDTGEKLFF
TGCAGCGTTGTGGGGGACACCGGTGAAAAACTGTTTTTT
>TRBJ2-7|few|NA|TRBV4-1
CASSLILTDSYEQYF
TGCGCCAGCAGCCTCATATTGACAGACTCCTACGAGCAGTACTTC
>TRBJ1-2|NA|TRBD1|TRBV5-6
CASSLNSGQRSYGYTF
TGTGCCAGCAGCTTGAATTCGGGACAGCGAAGTTATGGCTACACCTTC
>TRBJ1-1|NA|NA|TRBV5-4
CASRPTGPHTEAFF
TGTGCCAGCCGACCGACAGGACCTCACACTGAAGCTTTCTTT